The rows below give T cell receptor beta chains drawn from one sample of a study of Ad26.COV2.S vaccination and SARS-CoV-2 variants. Profiling relied on immunoSEQ multiplex PCR, and the TCRdb table lists in-frame clones only, not all of them. The sample holds fewer than 400,000 clones, 70% to 90% seen once. The sequences come from peripheral blood, collected in a trial of Ad26.COV2.S vaccine versus placebo. These receptor sequences come from a person between 18 and 60 years old who received the Ad26.COV2.S COVID-19 vaccine or a placebo. Both conserved end residues are part of each CDR3. The D gene is left open where the match is weak. Clone size is shown for a subset of rows, as once, few, many or a class of expanded clone.

clone size: NA
V gene: TRBV5-1
J gene: TRBJ1-2
D gene: TRBD1
CDR3 protein: CASSLGAGGDYGYTF
CDR3 DNA: TGCGCCAGCAGCTTGGGGGCAGGGGGCGACTATGGCTACACCTTC

clone size: once
V gene: TRBV29-1
J gene: TRBJ2-2
D gene: NA
CDR3 protein: CSVVGSTNTGELFF
CDR3 DNA: TGCAGCGTTGTAGGGAGTACGAACACCGGGGAGCTGTTTTTT

clone size: NA
V gene: TRBV9
J gene: TRBJ1-2
D gene: TRBD1
CDR3 protein: CASSMTDRAAYGYTF
CDR3 DNA: TGTGCCAGCAGCATGACCGACAGGGCCGCTTATGGCTACACCTTC

clone size: NA
V gene: TRBV5-1
J gene: TRBJ1-1
D gene: TRBD1
CDR3 protein: CASSLLPGQGGTFF
CDR3 DNA: TGCGCCAGCAGCTTACTTCCGGGACAGGGAGGAACTTTCTTT

clone size: NA
V gene: TRBV6-5
J gene: TRBJ1-4
D gene: NA
CDR3 protein: CASRSLLNEKLFF
CDR3 DNA: TGTGCCAGCAGGTCACTCCTTAATGAAAAACTGTTTTTT

clone size: NA
V gene: TRBV14
J gene: TRBJ2-1
D gene: TRBD2
CDR3 protein: CASSRDDLAGGFYNEQFF
CDR3 DNA: TGTGCCAGCAGCCGGGATGATCTAGCGGGGGGATTCTACAATGAGCAGTTCTTC

clone size: NA
V gene: TRBV5-1
J gene: TRBJ1-2
D gene: TRBD1
CDR3 protein: CASSWDSLYGYTF
CDR3 DNA: TGCGCCAGCAGCTGGGACAGCCTCTATGGCTACACCTTC

clone size: NA
V gene: TRBV19
J gene: TRBJ2-3
D gene: NA
CDR3 protein: CASSKSPGAHDTQYF
CDR3 DNA: TGTGCCAGTAGTAAATCTCCGGGGGCGCACGATACGCAGTATTTT

clone size: NA
V gene: TRBV5-4
J gene: TRBJ2-1
D gene: TRBD2
CDR3 protein: CASSLRSGGAFNEQFF
CDR3 DNA: TGTGCCAGCAGCTTGAGGAGCGGGGGGGCTTTTAATGAGCAGTTCTTC

clone size: NA
V gene: TRBV5-1
J gene: TRBJ2-3
D gene: NA
CDR3 protein: CASSPPGGTPGNTQYF
CDR3 DNA: TGCGCCAGCAGCCCCCCGGGGGGCACCCCGGGGAATACGCAGTATTTT

clone size: NA
V gene: TRBV7-9
J gene: TRBJ1-3
D gene: TRBD1
CDR3 protein: CASSLSDRGYGNTIYF
CDR3 DNA: TGTGCCAGCAGCTTATCCGACAGGGGTTATGGAAACACCATATATTTT

clone size: few
V gene: TRBV27
J gene: TRBJ2-7
D gene: NA
CDR3 protein: CASSPGANSYEQYF
CDR3 DNA: TGTGCCAGCAGTCCAGGGGCAAACTCCTACGAGCAGTACTTC

clone size: NA
V gene: TRBV9
J gene: TRBJ1-2
D gene: NA
CDR3 protein: CASSDQLWDIYGYTF
CDR3 DNA: TGTGCCAGCAGCGACCAGTTGTGGGACATCTATGGCTACACCTTC

clone size: NA
V gene: TRBV6-5
J gene: TRBJ2-5
D gene: NA
CDR3 protein: CASYEQGAETQYF
CDR3 DNA: TGTGCCAGCTACGAGCAAGGCGCGGAGACCCAGTACTTC

clone size: NA
V gene: TRBV28
J gene: TRBJ1-2
D gene: NA
CDR3 protein: CASSPPGRINYGYTF
CDR3 DNA: TGTGCCAGCAGTCCCCCTGGGCGGATAAACTATGGCTACACCTTC

clone size: NA
V gene: TRBV9
J gene: TRBJ2-1
D gene: NA
CDR3 protein: CASSKGTSGEQFF
CDR3 DNA: TGTGCCAGCAGCAAAGGGACATCAGGTGAGCAGTTCTTC

clone size: few
V gene: TRBV7-9
J gene: TRBJ1-6
D gene: TRBD1
CDR3 protein: CASSPGQGLGPLHF
CDR3 DNA: TGTGCCAGCAGCCCTGGACAGGGGCTAGGCCCGCTCCACTTT

clone size: NA
V gene: TRBV4-2
J gene: TRBJ1-1
D gene: NA
CDR3 protein: CASSQETTNTEAFF
CDR3 DNA: TGTGCCAGCAGCCAAGAGACAACCAACACTGAAGCTTTCTTT

clone size: NA
V gene: TRBV19
J gene: TRBJ1-5
D gene: NA
CDR3 protein: CASKDSNQPQHF
CDR3 DNA: TGTGCCAGTAAAGACAGCAATCAGCCCCAGCATTTT

clone size: NA
V gene: TRBV3-1/TRBV3-2
J gene: TRBJ2-2
D gene: NA
CDR3 protein: CASSQYTTGELFF
CDR3 DNA: TGTGCCAGCAGCCAATATACGACCGGGGAGCTGTTTTTT

clone size: NA
V gene: TRBV13
J gene: TRBJ1-1
D gene: NA
CDR3 protein: CASSLGLGSTEAFF
CDR3 DNA: TGTGCCAGCAGCTTAGGACTGGGGAGTACTGAAGCTTTCTTT

clone size: NA
V gene: TRBV15
J gene: TRBJ1-5
D gene: TRBD1
CDR3 protein: CATSSPGQGAGQPQHF
CDR3 DNA: TGTGCCACCAGCAGCCCCGGACAGGGGGCTGGTCAGCCCCAGCATTTT

clone size: once
V gene: TRBV27
J gene: TRBJ2-5
D gene: NA
CDR3 protein: CASSDDPKGTQYF
CDR3 DNA: TGTGCCAGCAGTGACGACCCCAAGGGGACCCAGTACTTC

clone size: NA
V gene: TRBV7-4
J gene: TRBJ1-5
D gene: TRBD1
CDR3 protein: CASSLMSGQVDFSNQPQHF
CDR3 DNA: TGTGCCAGCAGCTTAATGTCTGGACAGGTAGATTTTAGCAATCAGCCCCAGCATTTT

clone size: once
V gene: TRBV13
J gene: TRBJ2-6
D gene: NA
CDR3 protein: CASSPMTGNSGANVLTF
CDR3 DNA: TGTGCCAGCAGCCCGATGACAGGTAACTCTGGGGCCAACGTCCTGACTTTC

clone size: NA
V gene: TRBV23-1
J gene: TRBJ2-7
D gene: TRBD1
CDR3 protein: CASSQGTGDPYEQYF
CDR3 DNA: TGCGCCAGCAGTCAAGGGACAGGGGATCCCTACGAGCAGTACTTC

clone size: NA
V gene: TRBV5-8
J gene: TRBJ2-5
D gene: NA
CDR3 protein: CASSSETQYF
CDR3 DNA: TGTGCCAGCAGCTCCGAGACCCAGTACTTC

clone size: once
V gene: TRBV7-5
J gene: TRBJ1-3
D gene: NA
CDR3 protein: CARSPGGTGSGNTIYF
CDR3 DNA: TGTGCCAGAAGCCCGGGCGGGACCGGTTCTGGAAACACCATATATTTT

clone size: NA
V gene: TRBV7-9
J gene: TRBJ2-1
D gene: TRBD1
CDR3 protein: CASNGRTGGRDEQFF
CDR3 DNA: TGTGCCAGCAACGGGAGGACAGGGGGGCGTGATGAGCAGTTCTTC

clone size: medium-sized
V gene: TRBV7-6
J gene: TRBJ1-3
D gene: NA
CDR3 protein: CASSLMGPNSGNTIYF
CDR3 DNA: TGTGCCAGCAGCTTGATGGGGCCTAACTCTGGAAACACCATATATTTT

clone size: NA
V gene: TRBV27
J gene: TRBJ2-1
D gene: TRBD1
CDR3 protein: CASSPWTGEVNEQFF
CDR3 DNA: TGTGCCAGCAGTCCTTGGACAGGGGAAGTCAATGAGCAGTTCTTC

clone size: few
V gene: TRBV2
J gene: TRBJ1-3
D gene: NA
CDR3 protein: CASRPSGTGNTIYF
CDR3 DNA: TGTGCCAGCAGGCCCTCAGGGACCGGAAACACCATATATTTT

clone size: NA
V gene: TRBV4-1
J gene: TRBJ1-1
D gene: TRBD1
CDR3 protein: CASSPTGSSTEAFF
CDR3 DNA: TGCGCCAGCAGCCCGACAGGGAGTAGCACTGAAGCTTTCTTT

clone size: NA
V gene: TRBV28
J gene: TRBJ2-4
D gene: TRBD2
CDR3 protein: CASSPSGGVKNIQYF
CDR3 DNA: TGTGCCAGCAGTCCTAGCGGGGGGGTCAAAAACATTCAGTACTTC

clone size: NA
V gene: TRBV18
J gene: TRBJ1-2
D gene: NA
CDR3 protein: CASSPRPMDTPGGGYTF
CDR3 DNA: TGTGCCAGCTCCCCCCGGCCCATGGACACGCCGGGTGGGGGCTACACCTTC

clone size: NA
V gene: TRBV7-8
J gene: TRBJ1-2
D gene: TRBD1
CDR3 protein: CASSLGQGVLNYGYTF
CDR3 DNA: TGTGCCAGCAGCTTAGGACAGGGAGTCTTAAACTATGGCTACACCTTC

clone size: NA
V gene: TRBV7-8
J gene: TRBJ2-1
D gene: NA
CDR3 protein: CASSFPVGGNEQFF
CDR3 DNA: TGTGCCAGCAGCTTTCCAGTCGGCGGGAATGAGCAGTTCTTC

clone size: NA
V gene: TRBV5-1
J gene: TRBJ2-7
D gene: TRBD1
CDR3 protein: CASSLTGAEQYF
CDR3 DNA: TGCGCCAGCAGCTTAACAGGGGCCGAGCAGTACTTC

clone size: NA
V gene: TRBV7-2
J gene: TRBJ2-5
D gene: TRBD2
CDR3 protein: CASSLQGGGALETQYF
CDR3 DNA: TGTGCCAGCAGCTTACAGGGCGGGGGGGCGTTGGAGACCCAGTACTTC

clone size: NA
V gene: TRBV18
J gene: TRBJ1-6
D gene: NA
CDR3 protein: CASSPDRQALGGSPLHF
CDR3 DNA: TGTGCCAGCTCACCAGATAGACAGGCTCTCGGAGGTTCACCCCTCCACTTT

clone size: NA
V gene: TRBV7-2
J gene: TRBJ2-1
D gene: TRBD2
CDR3 protein: CASSLGDGGGSYNEQFF
CDR3 DNA: TGTGCCAGCAGCTTAGGAGACGGCGGGGGGTCCTACAATGAGCAGTTCTTC

clone size: NA
V gene: TRBV6-5
J gene: TRBJ2-7
D gene: NA
CDR3 protein: CASSYSHGTYEQYF
CDR3 DNA: TGTGCCAGCAGTTACTCGCACGGAACCTACGAGCAGTACTTC

clone size: many
V gene: TRBV27
J gene: TRBJ2-6
D gene: NA
CDR3 protein: CASSPYRNSGANVLTF
CDR3 DNA: TGTGCCAGCAGTCCTTACAGGAACTCTGGGGCCAACGTCCTGACTTTC

clone size: NA
V gene: TRBV6-1
J gene: TRBJ2-1
D gene: NA
CDR3 protein: CASSEARSGWRNEQFF
CDR3 DNA: TGTGCCAGCAGTGAAGCGAGGTCAGGGTGGAGGAATGAGCAGTTCTTC

clone size: NA
V gene: TRBV7-2
J gene: TRBJ2-1
D gene: TRBD1
CDR3 protein: CASSRTGNSYNEQFF
CDR3 DNA: TGTGCCAGCAGCCGGACAGGGAACTCCTACAATGAGCAGTTCTTC

clone size: NA
V gene: TRBV19
J gene: TRBJ2-3
D gene: TRBD2
CDR3 protein: CASSIGAGGGTDTQYF
CDR3 DNA: TGTGCCAGTAGTATAGGGGCGGGGGGGGGCACAGATACGCAGTATTTT

clone size: NA
V gene: TRBV7-2
J gene: TRBJ2-2
D gene: NA
CDR3 protein: CASTHPRGGANTGELFF
CDR3 DNA: TGTGCCAGCACCCATCCTAGGGGGGGTGCGAACACCGGGGAGCTGTTTTTT

clone size: NA
V gene: TRBV5-5
J gene: TRBJ1-2
D gene: NA
CDR3 protein: CASSPHIQGNSYGYTF
CDR3 DNA: TGTGCCAGCAGCCCCCATATTCAGGGGAACAGCTATGGCTACACCTTC

clone size: few
V gene: TRBV5-1
J gene: TRBJ2-7
D gene: NA
CDR3 protein: CASSLTGQGSYEQYF
CDR3 DNA: TGCGCCAGCAGCTTGACTGGGCAGGGTTCCTACGAGCAGTACTTC

clone size: NA
V gene: TRBV6-4
J gene: TRBJ1-6
D gene: TRBD1
CDR3 protein: CASSPGTGGGSPLHF
CDR3 DNA: TGTGCCAGCAGTCCCGGGACAGGGGGGGGTTCACCCCTCCACTTT

clone size: NA
V gene: TRBV1
J gene: TRBJ2-5
D gene: NA
CDR3 protein: CTSSQGPGGHETQYF
CDR3 DNA: TGCACCAGCAGCCAAGGGCCGGGGGGGCACGAGACCCAGTACTTC

clone size: NA
V gene: TRBV20-1
J gene: TRBJ2-3
D gene: TRBD2
CDR3 protein: CSASSGGATDTQYF
CDR3 DNA: TGCAGTGCCAGTAGCGGGGGGGCAACAGATACGCAGTATTTT

clone size: NA
V gene: TRBV5-1
J gene: TRBJ2-7
D gene: NA
CDR3 protein: CASSLETVGLYEQYF
CDR3 DNA: TGCGCCAGCAGCTTGGAAACGGTGGGGCTCTACGAGCAGTACTTC

clone size: NA
V gene: TRBV18
J gene: TRBJ2-1
D gene: TRBD1
CDR3 protein: CASSPEKLTGNEQFF
CDR3 DNA: TGTGCCAGCTCACCGGAGAAACTGACAGGGAATGAGCAGTTCTTC

clone size: NA
V gene: TRBV6-2/TRBV6-3
J gene: TRBJ2-1
D gene: TRBD2
CDR3 protein: CASSTRTSGGRYNEQFF
CDR3 DNA: TGTGCCAGCAGTACCCGGACTAGCGGGGGGCGCTACAATGAGCAGTTCTTC

clone size: NA
V gene: TRBV7-6
J gene: TRBJ2-5
D gene: TRBD2
CDR3 protein: CASSPPLAGGETQYF
CDR3 DNA: TGTGCCAGCAGCCCTCCCCTAGCGGGGGGAGAGACCCAGTACTTC

clone size: many
V gene: TRBV2
J gene: TRBJ2-7
D gene: TRBD2
CDR3 protein: CASRPQPGTSGGAYEQYF
CDR3 DNA: TGTGCCAGCAGGCCCCAACCCGGGACTAGCGGGGGGGCGTACGAGCAGTACTTC